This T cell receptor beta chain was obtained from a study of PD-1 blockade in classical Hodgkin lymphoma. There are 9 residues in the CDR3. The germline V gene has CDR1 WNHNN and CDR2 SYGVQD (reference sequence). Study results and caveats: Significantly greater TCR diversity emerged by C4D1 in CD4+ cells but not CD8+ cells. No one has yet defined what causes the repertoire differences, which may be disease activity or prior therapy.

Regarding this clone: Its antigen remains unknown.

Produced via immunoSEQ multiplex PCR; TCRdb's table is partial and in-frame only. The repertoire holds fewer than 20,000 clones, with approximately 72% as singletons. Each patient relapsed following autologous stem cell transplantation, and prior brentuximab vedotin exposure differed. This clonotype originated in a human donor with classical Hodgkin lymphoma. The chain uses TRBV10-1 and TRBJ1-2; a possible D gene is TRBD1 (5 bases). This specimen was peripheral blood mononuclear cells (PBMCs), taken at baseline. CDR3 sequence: CDGGFGYTF. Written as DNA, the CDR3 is TGCGACGGGGGATTTGGCTACACCTTC.